The 27 T cell receptor beta chains below were found in one sample sequenced in a study of cytomegalovirus exposure and HLA in healthy donors. The PCR was carried out with 60 Vbeta primers and 13 Jbeta primers. Using immunoSEQ multiplex PCR, the repertoire was profiled, and TCRdb retains in-frame clones only, with some absent. This table holds about 160,000 clones, more than 70% found once. What was sequenced was PBMCs. The receptors were sampled from a male donor in good health and CMV-seronegative.

The V gene is TRBV28, the J gene TRBJ2-1, with 8 bases that match TRBD2. This CDR3 comprises 14 residues. V lost 6 bases and J lost 9; bases outside the gene matches: 10. Germline V lookup: CDR1 MDHEN, CDR2 SYDVKM. This CDR3 reads CASSPNGRASEQFF. CDR3 nucleotide sequence: TGTGCCAGCAGCCCAAACGGGAGGGCCTCTGAGCAGTTCTTC.

This clone came up a few times. The chain joins TRBV6-1 to TRBJ2-7, with 9 bases aligning to TRBD1. Trimming at V came to 6 bases and at J to 5 bases, leaving 8 bases not matched to a gene. Germline CDR1 MNHNS, CDR2 SASEGT. The CDR3 has 14 amino acids. The CDR3 protein is CASSRTGDPHEQYF. The CDR3 DNA follows: TGTGCCAGCAGCCGGACAGGGGATCCCCACGAGCAGTACTTC.

This clone was detected a few times. This chain connects TRBV2 to TRBJ1-5; 8 nucleotides agree with TRBD1. The CDR3 covers 14 residues. Germline CDR1 SNHLY, CDR2 FYNNEI. The V segment lost 5 bases and the J segment 3 bases; nucleotides outside the gene matches: 3. This chain's CDR3 is CASSRTGHNQPQHF. CDR3 nucleotides: TGTGCCAGCAGTAGGACAGGGCACAATCAGCCCCAGCATTTT. Looking up the rest from reference TRBV2 and TRBJ1-5 gives the full variable domain: EPEVTQTPSHQVTQMGQEVILRCVPISNHLYFYWYRQILGQKVEFLVSFYNNEISEKSEIFDDQFSVERPDGSNFTLKIRSTKLEDSAMYFCASSRTGHNQPQHFGDGTRLSIL.

This clone was detected a few times. The chain is built from TRBV6-5 and TRBJ2-7; 9 bases fit TRBD1. Germline V lookup: CDR1 MNHEY, CDR2 SVGAGI. The CDR3 runs to 14 residues. Trimming took 5 bases from V and 1 from J; bases not matched to a gene: 3. CDR3 DNA sequence: TGTGCCAGCAGTCCCGGGACAGGGTCCTACGAGCAGTACTTC. Amino acid sequence: CASSPGTGSYEQYF.

This clone has just one count. The chain couples TRBV11-2 to TRBJ2-7; maybe TRBD1 (6 bases). CDR1 is SGHAT, CDR2 FQNNGV, per germline. The CDR3 is 15 residues long. Trimming removed 5 bases from V and 5 bases from J, with 19 bases in between. CDR3 in amino acids: CASSPGQVVFHEQYF. The CDR3 nucleotides read TGTGCCAGCAGCCCGGGACAAGTCGTCTTCCACGAGCAGTACTTC.

This clone was counted once. V and J are TRBV27 and TRBJ1-2; possibly TRBD1 for D (5 bases). CDR1 is MNHEY and CDR2 is SMNVEV in the germline V gene (reference sequence). V was trimmed by 10 bases and J by 6 bases, leaving 21 bases between them. The CDR3 totals 14 residues. Written as DNA, the CDR3 is TGTGCCACCTATTCTACGACAGACCAGGATGGCTACACCTTC. Protein product: CATYSTTDQDGYTF.

This clone was counted between two and nine times. This chain links TRBV5-1 with TRBJ2-7; 10 bases align to TRBD1. Unmatched junction bases numbered 12, after V lost 4 bases and J lost 5 bases. This CDR3 has 16 amino acids. The germline gives CDR1 SGHRS, CDR2 YFSETQ. The chain's CDR3 is CASSHDPTGGWDEQYF. The CDR3 DNA follows: TGCGCCAGCAGCCATGACCCGACAGGGGGCTGGGACGAGCAGTACTTC.

The V call is TRBV11-2, the J call TRBJ2-7; the D gene is possibly TRBD2 (6 bases). V was clipped by 3 bases and J by 2 bases, with 14 bases between them. The CDR3 covers 15 residues. CDR1 is SGHAT, CDR2 FQNNGV, per germline. Here the CDR3 DNA reads TGTGCCAGCAGCTTGGGGGGACCGGGGACCTACGAGCAGTACTTC. Translation gives CASSLGGPGTYEQYF.

The table lists this clone with a few counts. The gene calls are TRBV25-1 and TRBJ2-7; 7 nucleotides agree with TRBD1. Germline CDR1 is MGHDK and CDR2 is SYGVNS. V lost 7 bases, J lost 3 bases, and 9 bases stayed unmatched. The CDR3 spans 14 residues. The CDR3 region is CASNPPGQLYEQYF. In DNA form, the CDR3 reads TGTGCCAGCAACCCCCCGGGACAGCTCTACGAGCAGTACTTC.

The rearrangement uses TRBV9 and TRBJ2-7; the D is unclear. The V and J ends lost 0 bases and 3 bases respectively, with 7 bases between them. There are 13 residues in the CDR3. From germline, CDR1 is SGDLS and CDR2 YYNGEE. The chain's CDR3 is CASSVEASYEQYF. DNA for the CDR3: TGTGCCAGCAGCGTAGAAGCGAGCTACGAGCAGTACTTC.

The V and J genes are TRBV9 and TRBJ1-6; D is unresolved. The CDR3 consists of 15 residues. Germline V gives CDR1 SGDLS, CDR2 YYNGEE. V was cut by 0 bases and J by 6 bases, with 10 bases left in between. The CDR3 region is CASSVAPTGNSPLHF. In DNA form, the CDR3 reads TGTGCCAGCAGCGTAGCTCCAACTGGTAATTCACCCCTCCACTTT.

The chain couples TRBV7-9 to TRBJ1-1; D unclear. Germline assignment: CDR1 SEHNR and CDR2 FQNEAQ (reference sequence). The CDR3 sequence is 14 residues long. Deletions cut 5 bases from V and 0 bases from J, with 10 bases between. The CDR3 protein is CASSTTTLNTEAFF. CDR3 in DNA: TGTGCCAGCAGCACGACAACGTTGAACACTGAAGCTTTCTTT.

This clone was detected only a few times. The chain links TRBV9 to TRBJ2-1; no reliable D call. With 8 bases removed from V and 5 bases from J, the gap between germline ends came to 14 bases. Germline V gives CDR1 SGDLS, CDR2 YYNGEE. This CDR3 has 13 residues. The CDR3 coding sequence is TGTGCCAGTAAAGCGTACGGAAACAATGAGCAGTTCTTC. This gives the protein CASKAYGNNEQFF.

The chain is built from TRBV9 and TRBJ2-1; 12 bases align to TRBD2. V shed 1 base, J shed 7 bases, and the junction held 9 bases outside the gene matches. This CDR3 is built from 17 residues. Germline V gene data show CDR1 as SGDLS and CDR2 as YYNGEE. The CDR3 nucleotides read TGTGCCAGCAGCGTAAGCCTAGCGGGAGGGCCTGGAAATGAGCAGTTCTTC. The encoded protein is CASSVSLAGGPGNEQFF.

The chain links TRBV18 to TRBJ1-1; 7 bases fit TRBD1. V trimming: 6 bases; J trimming: 6 bases; junction bases outside the gene matches: 7. Germline CDR1 reads KGHSH; CDR2 reads LQKENI. The CDR3 is 13 amino acids. The CDR3 here is CASSANGQAEAFF. CDR3 DNA sequence: TGTGCCAGCTCTGCGAACGGACAGGCTGAAGCTTTCTTT.

The V gene is TRBV19, the J gene TRBJ2-7; 8 bases match TRBD1. After removal of 2 bases from V and 0 bases from J, the junction contained 9 bases not matched to a gene. This CDR3 contains 17 residues. Germline V gives CDR1 LNHDA, CDR2 SQIVND (reference sequence). Here the CDR3 reads CASSIRGTGASSYEQYF. DNA of the CDR3: TGTGCCAGTAGTATAAGGGGGACAGGCGCGAGCTCCTACGAGCAGTACTTC. Together with reference TRBV19 and TRBJ2-7, the CDR3 gives the full variable domain: DGGITQSPKYLFRKEGQNVTLSCEQNLNHDAMYWYRQDPGQGLRLIYYSQIVNDFQKGDIAEGYSVSREKKESFPLTVTSAQKNPTAFYLCASSIRGTGASSYEQYFGPGTRLTVT.

The J gene is TRBJ2-6, the V gene TRBV10-3, with TRBD1 identical over 8 bases. The germline gives CDR1 ENHRY, CDR2 SYGVKD. V lost 4 bases, J lost 0 bases, and 2 bases stayed unmatched. This CDR3 is 16 amino acids long. The CDR3 reads CAISGQGFSGANVLTF. CDR3 bases: TGTGCCATCAGTGGACAGGGGTTCTCTGGGGCCAACGTCCTGACTTTC.

This chain uses TRBV4-1 with TRBJ1-5, with D perhaps TRBD1 (6 bases). This CDR3 contains 14 residues. Trimming removed 3 bases from V and 6 bases from J, with 12 bases in between. Germline V gene data show CDR1 as MGHRA and CDR2 as YSYEKL. The CDR3 DNA reads as TGCGCCAGCAGCCATCAGGGGTCGGGTCAGCCCCAGCATTTT. Its protein is CASSHQGSGQPQHF.

The chain links TRBV4-1 to TRBJ2-5; 9 bases line up with TRBD1. The germline gives CDR1 MGHRA, CDR2 YSYEKL. J gave up 5 bases and V 0 bases, and 10 bases lay outside the gene matches. CDR3 size: 17 residues. This chain's CDR3 is CASSQERVGTGSETQYF. The CDR3 coding sequence is TGCGCCAGCAGCCAAGAACGAGTCGGGACAGGGAGCGAGACCCAGTACTTC.

J is TRBJ2-5 and V is TRBV5-1, with D possibly TRBD1 on 6 matching bases. The J call is in doubt because the DNA end fits TRBJ2-7 better. Germline V CDR1 and CDR2: SGHRS, YFSETQ. This CDR3 contains 15 residues. Written as DNA, the CDR3 is TGCGCCAGCAGCTTGGGGCGGCAGGGGAGCTACGAGCAGTACTTC. Protein: CASSLGRQGSYEQYF.

J is TRBJ2-2 and V is TRBV5-1; 10 bases align to TRBD1. Unmatched junction bases numbered 5, after V lost 4 bases and J lost 5 bases. The CDR3 sequence is 15 residues long. CDR1 SGHRS and CDR2 YFSETQ come from the germline V gene. This chain's CDR3 is CASSPGTGDTGELFF. DNA for the CDR3: TGCGCCAGCAGCCCCGGGACAGGGGATACCGGGGAGCTGTTTTTT. Based on the CDR3 plus reference TRBV5-1 and TRBJ2-2, the full variable domain is KAGVTQTPRYLIKTRGQQVTLSCSPISGHRSVSWYQQTPGQGLQFLFEYFSETQRNKGNFPGRFSGRQFSNSRSEMNVSTLELGDSALYLCASSPGTGDTGELFFGEGSRLTVL.

CDR3 sequence (DNA): TGTGCCAGCAGTGGGGAGGGACCTACCTACGAGCAGTACTTC. Protein sequence: CASSGEGPTYEQYF. V is TRBV6-1 and J is TRBJ2-7; TRBD2 matches at 7 bases. V shed 4 bases and J 2 bases; nucleotides not matched to a gene: 5. The germline V gene has CDR1 MNHNS and CDR2 SASEGT. The CDR3 is 14 residues long.

J is TRBJ2-5 and V is TRBV29-1, with 7 bases identical to TRBD2. Germline trimming cut 6 bases from V and 1 base from J; bases unmatched to any gene: 2. This CDR3 is 12 amino acids long. The germline CDR1 and CDR2 sequences are SQVTM and ANQGSEA. The CDR3 bases are TGCAGCGTAGCGGGGCCCCAAGAGACCCAGTACTTC. Translation gives CSVAGPQETQYF.

The chain joins TRBV19 to TRBJ1-2, with D possibly TRBD1 on 5 matching bases. V lost 4 bases and J 4 bases, leaving 16 bases between the germline ends. This CDR3 region has 15 residues. CDR1 and CDR2 from the germline V gene are LNHDA and SQIVND (reference sequence). The CDR3 loop reads CASSTRDARGYGYTF. In nucleotides, the CDR3 is TGTGCCAGTAGTACGAGGGACGCGCGGGGCTATGGCTACACCTTC.

The chain carries TRBV7-2 and TRBJ2-6; TRBD1 matches 8 bases. The CDR3 has 17 residues. V dropped 5 bases and J dropped 0; count of bases not matched to a gene: 6. Germline V gene sequence: CDR1 SGHTA, CDR2 FQGNSA. The CDR3 DNA is TGTGCCAGCAGCCCCTCCGGGACAGGCTCTGGGGCCAACGTCCTGACTTTC. It is translated as CASSPSGTGSGANVLTF.

The chain is built from TRBV7-9 and TRBJ2-7, with a possible D match to TRBD1 (6 bases). This CDR3 is 13 amino acids long. Germline values: CDR1 SEHNR, CDR2 FQNEAQ (reference sequence). With 6 bases removed from V and 3 bases from J, the gap between germline ends came to 12 bases. Written as DNA, the CDR3 is TGTGCCAGCAGACGGGACACAAACTACGAGCAGTACTTC. This translates into CASRRDTNYEQYF. Filled out from reference TRBV7-9 and TRBJ2-7, the complete variable domain reads DTGVSQNPRHKITKRGQNVTFRCDPISEHNRLYWYRQTLGQGPEFLTYFQNEAQLEKSRLLSDRFSAERPKGSFSTLEIQRTEQGDSAMYLCASRRDTNYEQYFGPGTRLTVT.

This clone has a handful of counts. The chain combines TRBV4-1 with TRBJ2-3, with 15 positions matching TRBD2. Trimming at V came to 1 base and at J to 1 base, leaving 15 bases not matched to a gene. In germline, CDR1 is MGHRA, CDR2 YSYEKL. There are 22 residues in the CDR3. The CDR3 region has the DNA TGCGCCAGCAGCCAAGGGTGGCTCAAGGGACTAGCGGGAGGTAGGGGCACAGATACGCAGTATTTT. Amino acid sequence: CASSQGWLKGLAGGRGTDTQYF.